This is a list of T cell receptor beta chains from one sample in a study of immune cell composition in non-small cell lung cancer. The data were produced by immunoSEQ multiplex PCR, yet TCRdb's version contains in-frame clones alone and is incomplete. The sample consists of about 5,300 clones, roughly 84% of them appearing once. The sample was non-adjacent lung tissue. These receptors were taken from a human donor with non-small cell lung cancer. Some clones in this sample may be carry-over from other donors' samples. Both conserved end residues are part of each CDR3. Each record gives: V gene, D gene, clone size, J gene, CDR3 DNA, CDR3 protein. D genes are given only for firm matches. Clone size is shown for a subset of rows, as once, few, many or a class of expanded clone.

>TRBV2|.|.|TRBJ2-5
TGTGCCAGCAGCAGACAGGAGCAAGAGACCCAGTACTTC
CASSRQEQETQYF
>TRBV5-1|.|.|TRBJ2-1
TGCGCCAGCAGCTTGGCGGGGAGCTCCTACAATGAGCAGTTCTTC
CASSLAGSSYNEQFF
>TRBV18|.|.|TRBJ2-5
TGTGCCAGCTCACTACTATCGTCAGAGACCCAGTACTTC
CASSLLSSETQYF
>TRBV2|.|.|TRBJ1-2
TGTGCCAGCAGCGAAAATAGTTCGCCTAACTATGGCTACACCTTC
CASSENSSPNYGYTF
>TRBV9|.|.|TRBJ2-3
TGTGCCAGCAGCGTAGGTACAGCCCATACGCAGTATTTT
CASSVGTAHTQYF
>TRBV19|TRBD2|.|TRBJ2-1
TGTGCCAGTAGTCCGTGGGGACTAGCGGACAATGAGCAGTTCTTC
CASSPWGLADNEQFF
>TRBV7-9|.|.|TRBJ1-2
TGTGCCAGCAGCGGGGGGACTGCAGACGGCTACACCTTC
CASSGGTADGYTF
>TRBV25-1|.|.|TRBJ2-2
TGTGCCAGCAGTGAACGGGGTCGGGCCGGGGAGCTGTTTTTT
CASSERGRAGELFF
>TRBV5-8|.|.|TRBJ1-5
TGTGCCCGCAAACAGCATCCGGGCAATCAGCCCCAGCATTTT
CARKQHPGNQPQHF
>TRBV7-3|TRBD2|.|TRBJ2-5
TGTGCCAGCAGCTCCGGACGTAGCGGGACCGCCGGGGGCGAGACCCAGTACTTC
CASSSGRSGTAGGETQYF
>TRBV7-6|.|.|TRBJ2-5
TGTGCCAGCAGCTTCAGTTTCCAAGAGACCCAGTACTTC
CASSFSFQETQYF
>TRBV11-2|.|.|TRBJ2-5
TGTGCCAGCAGCTTACACGCGACCGGGGAGACCCAGTACTTC
CASSLHATGETQYF
>TRBV15|TRBD1|once|TRBJ1-2
TGTGCCACCAGCAGAGATGGGGCAGGGGGTGGCTACACCTTC
CATSRDGAGGGYTF
>TRBV6-5|TRBD2|once|TRBJ2-2
TGTGCCAGCAAGCGGGAGATCACCGGGGAGCTGTTTTTT
CASKREITGELFF
>TRBV18|TRBD1|.|TRBJ2-2
TGTGCCAGCTCATCGACGGGACAGGGGGAAAACACCGGGGAGCTGTTTTTT
CASSSTGQGENTGELFF
>TRBV6-4|TRBD2|.|TRBJ2-3
TGTGCCAGCAGTGACGGGAGCGGGAGAGGTGATACGCAGTATTTT
CASSDGSGRGDTQYF
>TRBV15|TRBD2|.|TRBJ2-7
TGTGCCACCAGCCTGGGACTAGCGGGGGCCTACGAGCAGTACTTC
CATSLGLAGAYEQYF
>TRBV4-2|.|.|TRBJ2-4
TGTGCCAGCAGCCAAGCGACAGGGGCGGGGGAAAACATTCAGTACTTC
CASSQATGAGENIQYF
>TRBV6-5|.|once|TRBJ2-7
TGTGCCAGCAGTTATCTGGCGGGGACCCTAGAGCAGTACTTC
CASSYLAGTLEQYF
>TRBV5-4|TRBD2|.|TRBJ2-1
TGTGCCAGCAGCTTGGTGGCGACTAGCCCTGAGCAGTTCTTC
CASSLVATSPEQFF
>TRBV5-1|.|.|TRBJ1-1
TGCGCCAGCAGCTTGATGGCAGTACCAATGAACACTGAAGCTTTCTTT
CASSLMAVPMNTEAFF
>TRBV5-1|TRBD2|.|TRBJ2-5
TGCGCCAGCAGCTTGGTGGGGACTAGCGGGGGACAGACCCAGTACTTC
CASSLVGTSGGQTQYF
>TRBV4-3|TRBD1|.|TRBJ1-2
TGCGCCAGCAGCCAAGAACCCCACAGTCGGACAGGAACTCGATTTAACTATGGCTACACCTTC
CASSQEPHSRTGTRFNYGYTF
>TRBV7-9|.|.|TRBJ2-7
TGTGCCAGCAGCTTCCGGGGGGCCGAGCAGTACTTC
CASSFRGAEQYF
>TRBV19|.|.|TRBJ2-3
TGTGCCAGTAGTATCACTACCACACCTACGCAGTATTTT
CASSITTTPTQYF